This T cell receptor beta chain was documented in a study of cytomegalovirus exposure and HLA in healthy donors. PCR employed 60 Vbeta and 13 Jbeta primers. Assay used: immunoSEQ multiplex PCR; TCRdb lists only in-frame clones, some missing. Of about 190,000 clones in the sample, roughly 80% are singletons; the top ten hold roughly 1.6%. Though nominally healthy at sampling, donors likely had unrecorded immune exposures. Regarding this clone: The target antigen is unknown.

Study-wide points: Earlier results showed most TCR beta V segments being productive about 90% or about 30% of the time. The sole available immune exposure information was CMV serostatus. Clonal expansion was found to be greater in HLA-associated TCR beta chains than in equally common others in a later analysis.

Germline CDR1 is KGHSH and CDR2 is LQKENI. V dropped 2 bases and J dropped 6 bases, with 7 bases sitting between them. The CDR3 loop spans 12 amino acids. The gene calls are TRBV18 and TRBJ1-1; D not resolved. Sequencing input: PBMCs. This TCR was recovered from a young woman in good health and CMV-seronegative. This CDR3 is CASSPGEAEAFF. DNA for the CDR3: TGTGCCAGCTCACCAGGTGAGGCTGAAGCTTTCTTT. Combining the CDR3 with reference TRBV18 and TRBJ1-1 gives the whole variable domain NAGVMQNPRHLVRRRGQEARLRCSPMKGHSHVYWYRQLPEEGLKFMVYLQKENIIDESGMPKERFSAEFPKEGPSILRIQQVVRGDSAAYFCASSPGEAEAFFGQGTRLTVV.